This T cell receptor (beta chain) came from a study of blood T cells in healthy people across ages. Through a sample-barcoded 5' primer and a J-beta primer mix, a second PCR was run for roughly 6 to 12 cycles. One entry per CDR3 protein, called by TCRdb with MiXCR from the 5' RACE reads. The sample lists 2 million or so distinct CDR3 sequences, just under 50% occurring once. Peripheral blood was drawn, roughly 10 milliliters per donor. At least 6 million PBMCs were isolated per sample. Trimming left V 4 bases short and J 9 bases short, with 13 bases between. The V gene's germline CDR1 is MNHEY and CDR2 SMNVEV (reference sequence). CDR3 size: 14 residues.

The chain recombines TRBV27 with TRBJ1-6; the D gene is possibly TRBD1 (5 bases). The receptor comes from a woman aged 40 to 49 in good health. Sequenced material: blood. The CDR3 region is CASSSQGGGSPLHF. The CDR3 nucleotides read TGTGCCAGCAGTTCGCAGGGTGGTGGTTCACCCCTCCACTTT.